One sample yielded the 8 T cell receptor beta chains listed below, sequenced in a study of T cell responses to AZD1222 COVID-19 vaccine. Data came from immunoSEQ multiplex PCR; TCRdb stores just in-frame clones and leaves some out. The sample records about 120,000 clones, roughly 88% being singletons. Specimen: peripheral blood, collected on day 0 of MenACWY control vaccination. The receptors here all came from an adult in good health.

This clone was found a few times. The V call is TRBV7-8, the J call TRBJ1-5; D gene unclear. Trimming cost V 5 bases and J 4 bases, with 6 bases left between them. Germline-derived CDR1 and CDR2 are SGHVS and FQNEAQ. The CDR3 covers 12 residues. The CDR3 coding sequence is TGTGCCAGCAGCCCCGAAAATCAGCCCCAGCATTTT. Residues: CASSPENQPQHF.

The rearrangement links TRBV5-1 to TRBJ1-5, with D possibly matching TRBD1 (6 bases). The V gene's germline CDR1 is SGHRS and CDR2 YFSETQ. The CDR3 has 16 amino acids. Trimming removed 0 bases from V and 2 bases from J, with 12 bases in between. CDR3 nucleotides: TGCGCCAGCAGCTTGGCAGGGGAGGGGGGCAATCAGCCCCAGCATTTT. Its protein is CASSLAGEGGNQPQHF.

The chain combines TRBV6-1 with TRBJ2-6; TRBD2 might be the D (6 bases). CDR1 is MNHNS, CDR2 SASEGT, per germline. The CDR3 is made up of 20 amino acids. Trimming took off 1 base at V and 0 bases at J, with 19 bases between the two ends. CDR3 sequence: CASSEVLRRRGTSGANVLTF. CDR3 DNA sequence: TGTGCCAGCAGTGAAGTTCTGAGGAGACGGGGGACCTCTGGGGCCAACGTCCTGACTTTC.

This clone has only one observation. This chain links TRBV3-1 (or the pseudogene TRBV3-2) with TRBJ1-1; 7 nucleotides match TRBD1. Trimming took 1 base from V and 0 from J; bases not matched to a gene: 2. Germline CDR1 is LGHDT and CDR2 is YNNKEL (reference sequence). CDR3 length equals 15 residues. As DNA, the CDR3 is TGTGCCAGCAGCCAAGTGGGACAGATGAACACTGAAGCTTTCTTT. Amino acids: CASSQVGQMNTEAFF.

The chain couples TRBV6-5 to TRBJ2-7; TRBD2 matches 8 bases. The CDR3 is 15 residues long. V dropped 11 bases and J dropped 3; count of bases not matched to a gene: 15. Germline CDR1 MNHEY, CDR2 SVGAGI. The chain's CDR3 is CAVRRERGGLYEQYF. Here the CDR3 DNA reads TGTGCCGTCAGGCGGGAACGGGGGGGCCTCTACGAGCAGTACTTC.

This clone was counted once. V usage is TRBV6-1 and J usage is TRBJ2-2; 10 nucleotides align to TRBD1. The V gene's germline CDR1 is MNHNS and CDR2 SASEGT. Germline trimming cut 4 bases from V and 3 bases from J; bases unmatched to any gene: 14. The CDR3 is 19 residues long. The CDR3 nucleotides read TGTGCCAGCAGTGCCCCTGGGACAGGGGTCGCGAGGGACACCGGGGAGCTGTTTTTT. Translated: CASSAPGTGVARDTGELFF.

The V call is TRBV11-3, the J call TRBJ1-6, with D unclear. The CDR3 sequence is 14 residues long. V was trimmed by 1 base and J by 6 bases, leaving 7 bases between them. Per germline, CDR1 SGHNT and CDR2 YENEEA. DNA for the CDR3: TGTGCCAGCAGCTTAGGGGCTACTAATTCACCCCTCCACTTT. It is translated as CASSLGATNSPLHF.

The genes are TRBV5-1 and TRBJ1-6, with 10 bases that match TRBD1. V shed 3 bases, J shed 0 bases, and the junction held 21 bases outside the gene matches. CDR3 length: 23 amino acids. Germline loops: CDR1 SGHRS, CDR2 YFSETQ. CDR3 nucleotides: TGCGCCAGCAGCTCACTGGGACTTTCTCCTCGGACAGGGGGGACCTCCTATAATTCACCCCTCCACTTT. This sequence encodes CASSSLGLSPRTGGTSYNSPLHF.